This TCR beta chain comes out of a study of blood T cells in healthy people across ages. This clonotype showed up just once. Its antigen is unknown. CDR3 length equals 14 residues. V lost 0 bases, J lost 5 bases, and 12 bases lay in between. Germline CDR1 reads SGHRS; CDR2 reads YFSETQ. The second PCR ran roughly 6 to 11 cycles with a sample-barcoded 5' primer and J-beta primers. TCRdb reanalysed the 5' RACE reads using MiXCR and keeps one entry per CDR3 protein. This table has 540,000 or so distinct CDR3 sequences, roughly 48% appearing once. Whole-study results and caveats: As age increased, TCR beta diversity per million T cells fell in a roughly linear fashion.

This receptor was taken from a man older than 75 in good health. The rearrangement joins TRBV5-1 to TRBJ2-7, with D unresolved. Sequencing was carried out using blood. The DNA for the CDR3 is TGCGCCAGCAGCTTGGTAGGACCGTCCGACGAGCAGTACTTC. Translating it yields CASSLVGPSDEQYF.